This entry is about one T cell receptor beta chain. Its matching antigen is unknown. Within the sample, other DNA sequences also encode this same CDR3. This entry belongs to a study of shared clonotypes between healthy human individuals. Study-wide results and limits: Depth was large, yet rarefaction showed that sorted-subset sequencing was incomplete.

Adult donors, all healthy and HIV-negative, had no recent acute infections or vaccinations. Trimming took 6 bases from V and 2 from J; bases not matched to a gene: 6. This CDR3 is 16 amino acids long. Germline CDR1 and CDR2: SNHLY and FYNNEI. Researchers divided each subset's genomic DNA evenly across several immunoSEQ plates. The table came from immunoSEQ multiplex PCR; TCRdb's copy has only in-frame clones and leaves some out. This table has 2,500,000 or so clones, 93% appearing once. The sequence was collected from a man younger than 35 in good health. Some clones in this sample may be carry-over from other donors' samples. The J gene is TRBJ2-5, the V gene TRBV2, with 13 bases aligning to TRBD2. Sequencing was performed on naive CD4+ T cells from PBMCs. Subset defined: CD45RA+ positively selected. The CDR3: CASSREGLAGQETQYF. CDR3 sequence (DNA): TGTGCCAGCAGCCGAGAGGGACTAGCGGGACAAGAGACCCAGTACTTC.